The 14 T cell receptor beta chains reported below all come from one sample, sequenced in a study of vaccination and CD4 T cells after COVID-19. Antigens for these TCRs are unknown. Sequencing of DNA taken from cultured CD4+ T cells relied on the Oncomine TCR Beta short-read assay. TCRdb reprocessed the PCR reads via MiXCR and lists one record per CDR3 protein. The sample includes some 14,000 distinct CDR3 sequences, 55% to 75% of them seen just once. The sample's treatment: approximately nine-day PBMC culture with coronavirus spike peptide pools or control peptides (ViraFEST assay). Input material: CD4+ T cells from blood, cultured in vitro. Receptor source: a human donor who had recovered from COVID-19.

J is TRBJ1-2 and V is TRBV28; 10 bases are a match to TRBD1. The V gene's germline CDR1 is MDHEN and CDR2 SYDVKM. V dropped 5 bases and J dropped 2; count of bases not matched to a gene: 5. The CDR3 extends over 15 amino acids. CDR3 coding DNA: TGTGCCAGCAGTCCCGGGACAGGGGCAAACTATGGCTACACCTTC. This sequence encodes CASSPGTGANYGYTF.

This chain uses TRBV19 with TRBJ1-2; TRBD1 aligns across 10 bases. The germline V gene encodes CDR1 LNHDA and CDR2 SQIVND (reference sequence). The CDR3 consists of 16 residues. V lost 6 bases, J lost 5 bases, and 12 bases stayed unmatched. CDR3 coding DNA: TGTGCCAGTAGCGAAGGCCTCCCGGGACAGGGGTATGGCTACACCTTC. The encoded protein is CASSEGLPGQGYGYTF.

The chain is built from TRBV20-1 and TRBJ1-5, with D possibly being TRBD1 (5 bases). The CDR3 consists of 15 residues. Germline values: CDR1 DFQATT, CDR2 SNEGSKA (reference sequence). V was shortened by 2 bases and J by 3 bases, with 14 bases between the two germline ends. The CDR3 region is CSARKGAWVNQPQHF. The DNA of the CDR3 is TGCAGTGCTAGAAAAGGGGCTTGGGTCAATCAGCCCCAGCATTTT.

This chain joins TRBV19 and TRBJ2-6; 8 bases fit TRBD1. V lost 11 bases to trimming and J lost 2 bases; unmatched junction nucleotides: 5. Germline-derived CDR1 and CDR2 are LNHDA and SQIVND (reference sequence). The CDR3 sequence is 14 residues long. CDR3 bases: TGTGCCGTCGACAGGGGCCCTGGGGCCAACGTCCTGACTTTC. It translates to CAVDRGPGANVLTF.

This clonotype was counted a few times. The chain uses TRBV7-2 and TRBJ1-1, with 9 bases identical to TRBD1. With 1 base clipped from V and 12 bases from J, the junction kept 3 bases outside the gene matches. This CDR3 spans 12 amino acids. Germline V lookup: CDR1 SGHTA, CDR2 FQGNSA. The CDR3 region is CASSLGGQGTFF. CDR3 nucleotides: TGTGCCAGCAGCTTAGGTGGACAGGGGACTTTCTTT.

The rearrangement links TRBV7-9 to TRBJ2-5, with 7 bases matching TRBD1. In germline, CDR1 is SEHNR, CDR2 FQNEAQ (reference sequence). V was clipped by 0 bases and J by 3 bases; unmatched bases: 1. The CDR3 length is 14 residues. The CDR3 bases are TGTGCCAGCAGCTTAGCAACAGGGGAAGAGACCCAGTACTTC. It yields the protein CASSLATGEETQYF.

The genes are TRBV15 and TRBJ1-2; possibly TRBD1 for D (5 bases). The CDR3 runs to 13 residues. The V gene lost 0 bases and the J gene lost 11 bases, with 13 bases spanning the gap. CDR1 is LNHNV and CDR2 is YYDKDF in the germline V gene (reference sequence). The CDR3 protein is CATSRDLGGTYTF. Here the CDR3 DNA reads TGTGCCACCAGCAGAGATTTAGGCGGGACGTACACCTTC.

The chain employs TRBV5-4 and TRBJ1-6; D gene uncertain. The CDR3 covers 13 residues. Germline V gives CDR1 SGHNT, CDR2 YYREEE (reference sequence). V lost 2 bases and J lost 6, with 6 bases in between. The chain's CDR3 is CASSFWGNSPLHF. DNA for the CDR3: TGTGCCAGCAGCTTTTGGGGTAATTCACCCCTCCACTTT. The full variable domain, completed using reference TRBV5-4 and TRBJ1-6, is ETGVTQSPTHLIKTRGQQVTLRCSSQSGHNTVSWYQQALGQGPQFIFQYYREEENGRGNFPPRFSGLQFPNYSSELNVNALELDDSALYLCASSFWGNSPLHFGNGTRLTVT.

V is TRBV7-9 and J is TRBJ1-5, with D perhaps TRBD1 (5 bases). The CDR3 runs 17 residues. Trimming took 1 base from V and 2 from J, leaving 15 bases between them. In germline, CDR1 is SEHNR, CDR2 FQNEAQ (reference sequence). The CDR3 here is CASSLGQGPRGNQPQHF. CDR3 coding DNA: TGTGCCAGCAGCTTAGGGCAGGGACCGAGGGGCAATCAGCCCCAGCATTTT.

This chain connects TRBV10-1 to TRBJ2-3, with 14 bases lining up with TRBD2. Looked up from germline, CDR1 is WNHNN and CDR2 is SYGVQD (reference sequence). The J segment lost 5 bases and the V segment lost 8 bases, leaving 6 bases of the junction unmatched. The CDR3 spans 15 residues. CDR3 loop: CASSPGTSGRDTQYF. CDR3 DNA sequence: TGCGCCAGCTCGCCGGGGACTAGCGGGAGAGATACGCAGTATTTT.

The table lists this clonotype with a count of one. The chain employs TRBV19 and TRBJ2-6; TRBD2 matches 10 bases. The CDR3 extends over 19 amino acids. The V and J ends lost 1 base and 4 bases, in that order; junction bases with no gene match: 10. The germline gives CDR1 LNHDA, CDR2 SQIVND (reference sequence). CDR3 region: CASSIGGLAGVYGANVLTF. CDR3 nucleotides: TGTGCCAGTAGTATAGGAGGGCTAGCGGGAGTGTACGGGGCCAACGTCCTGACTTTC.

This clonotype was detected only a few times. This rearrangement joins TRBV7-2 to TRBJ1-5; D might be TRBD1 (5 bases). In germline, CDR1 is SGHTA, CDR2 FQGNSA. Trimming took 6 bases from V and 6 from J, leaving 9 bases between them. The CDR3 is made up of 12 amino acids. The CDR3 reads CASSYQGQPQHF. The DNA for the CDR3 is TGTGCCAGCAGTTACCAGGGTCAGCCCCAGCATTTT.

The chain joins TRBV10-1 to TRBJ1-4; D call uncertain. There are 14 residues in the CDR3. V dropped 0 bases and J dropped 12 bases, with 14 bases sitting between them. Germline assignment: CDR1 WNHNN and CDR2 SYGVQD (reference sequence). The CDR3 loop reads CASSESIFDWELFF. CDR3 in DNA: TGCGCCAGCAGTGAGTCTATCTTCGATTGGGAACTGTTTTTT.

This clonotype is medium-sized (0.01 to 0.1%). The CDR3 reads CSARVSDGSNQPQHF. Here the CDR3 DNA reads TGCAGTGCTAGAGTCTCCGACGGTTCCAATCAGCCCCAGCATTTT. This rearrangement joins TRBV20-1 to TRBJ1-5, with no clear D. Between the trimmed V and J ends, which lost 1 base and 3 bases, there was a span of 13 bases. CDR1 and CDR2 (germline): DFQATT, SNEGSKA (reference sequence). The CDR3 has 15 residues.